The next 10 T cell receptor beta chains were all read from a single sample in a study of blood T cells in healthy people across ages. A sample-barcoded 5' primer and a J-beta primer mix were used in a second PCR of about 7 to 11 cycles. TCRdb re-analysed the 5' RACE reads in MiXCR, keeping a single row per CDR3 protein. The sample has 2 million or so distinct CDR3 sequences, 40% to 55% seen once; the top ten hold about 2.1%. The material sequenced was blood. These receptors all come from a middle-aged woman in good health.

This clonotype came up once. The chain employs TRBV4-3 and TRBJ2-5; 9 positions agree with TRBD1. The V segment lost 3 bases and the J segment 5 bases; nucleotides outside the gene matches: 7. CDR3 size: 15 residues. The germline CDR1 and CDR2 sequences are LGHNA and YSLEER. CDR3 region: CASSHLQGAGETQYF. In nucleotides, the CDR3 is TGCGCCAGCAGCCACCTACAGGGGGCAGGGGAGACCCAGTACTTC.

This clonotype has just a few counts. The chain has TRBV6-5 and TRBJ1-1; the D is unclear. The germline CDR1 and CDR2 sequences are MNHEY and SVGAGI. The CDR3 consists of 11 residues. V lost 6 bases to trimming and J lost 3 bases, with 5 bases between them. For the CDR3, the DNA is TGTGCCAGCAGGGCCGACACTGAAGCTTTCTTT. This translates into CASRADTEAFF.

The chain uses TRBV12-3 or TRBV12-4 and TRBJ2-3; the D call may be TRBD1 or TRBD2 (5 bases each). CDR3 length: 12 amino acids. With 6 bases removed from V and 7 bases from J, the gap between germline ends came to 11 bases. The chain's CDR3 is CASRRDVNTQYF. CDR3 coding DNA: TGTGCCAGCAGAAGGGACGTCAATACGCAGTATTTT.

The J gene is TRBJ1-1, the V gene TRBV7-2; TRBD1 aligns across 9 bases. There are 14 residues in the CDR3. V was clipped by 2 bases and J by 4 bases; unmatched bases: 2. Germline CDR1 reads SGHTA; CDR2 reads FQGNSA. CDR3 sequence reads: CASSLNRGRTEAFF. CDR3 coding DNA: TGTGCCAGCAGCTTAAACAGGGGGCGCACTGAAGCTTTCTTT.

This sequence joins TRBV14 and TRBJ2-3; D ambiguous. Germline assignment: CDR1 SGHDN and CDR2 FVKESK. The CDR3 spans 17 residues. V dropped 0 bases and J dropped 1 base, with 14 bases sitting between them. The CDR3 region is CASSQDLNGWGTDTQYF. CDR3 bases: TGTGCCAGCAGCCAAGATCTCAATGGATGGGGCACAGATACGCAGTATTTT.

V usage is TRBV5-1 and J usage is TRBJ2-3; D is tentatively TRBD1 or TRBD2 (5 bases each). The germline V and J ends were trimmed by 4 bases and 5 bases, with 17 bases remaining between them. Germline CDR1 SGHRS, CDR2 YFSETQ. The CDR3 has 15 amino acids. CDR3 nucleotide sequence: TGCGCCAGCAGCCCGACCCAGGGAGAGGAAGATACGCAGTATTTT. Protein product: CASSPTQGEEDTQYF.

This clonotype was detected a few times. The V call is TRBV20-1, the J call TRBJ1-2; D unclear. CDR1 is DFQATT and CDR2 is SNEGSKA in the germline V gene (reference sequence). This CDR3 has 11 residues. The ends were cut back, 5 bases at V and 3 bases at J, with 7 bases in the middle. The CDR3 region is CSAGRDYGYTF. For the CDR3, the DNA is TGCAGTGCTGGCCGGGACTATGGCTACACCTTC.

This CDR3 is CASSMTSQPQHF. For the CDR3, the DNA is TGTGCCAGCAGTATGACATCTCAGCCCCAGCATTTT. The chain is built from TRBV6-2 or TRBV6-3 and TRBJ1-5, with D hard to call. CDR3 length: 12 amino acids. V was clipped by 5 bases and J by 6 bases, with 8 bases between them. CDR1 is MNHEY and CDR2 is SVGEGT in the germline V gene.

The sample holds many counts of this clonotype. CDR3 nucleotides: TGTGCCAGCAGTGCCGGGACAGGGCGGGAGCAGTACTTC. Translating gives CASSAGTGREQYF. This rearrangement joins TRBV12-3 or TRBV12-4 to TRBJ2-7; 9 bases fit TRBD1. The CDR3 spans 13 residues. V lost 5 bases to trimming and J lost 7 bases; unmatched junction nucleotides: 6.

This rearrangement joins TRBV6-2 or TRBV6-3 to TRBJ1-5, with 7 bases fitting TRBD1. Germline CDR1 and CDR2: MNHEY and SVGEGT. CDR3 length: 15 amino acids. Trimming at V came to 5 bases and at J to 7 bases, leaving 11 bases not matched to a gene. The CDR3 spells CASSNRQGLGQPQHF. The CDR3 coding sequence is TGTGCCAGCAGTAATAGACAGGGTCTGGGACAGCCCCAGCATTTT.